This TCR beta chain was identified in a study of immune evolution from preneoplasia to lung adenocarcinoma (TCRdb year 2021). In the study overall: HLA loss of heterozygosity was found in under 8.5% of AIS, around 14% of MIA and under 40% of ADC lesions, and in no AAH lesions. The TCR sequencing data were obtained from around 51 patients. The immune data were combined with whole exome sequencing and methylation data from the same cohort of nodules. Sample size was determined by specimen availability and not by a prior power calculation. The study profiled immune contexture across lung adenocarcinoma precursors and invasive adenocarcinoma using immune gene expression, TCR sequencing and multiplex immunofluorescence. A total of about 53 patients with pulmonary nodules who underwent surgical resection were included in the overall cohort. POLYSOLVER was used to infer class I HLA alleles from exome data, and LOHHLA was used to detect allele-specific HLA loss. Resected precursor lesions (AAH, AIS, MIA) and invasive adenocarcinomas were compared with paired morphologically normal lung tissue. According to the study, about 110 samples went through TCR sequencing. General findings and caveats noted by the study authors: Normal lung had the highest top T cell clone frequencies, and these frequencies appeared to fall progressively from AAH through AIS, MIA and invasive adenocarcinoma. Because all patients were from Japan and China, applicability to Western populations was uncertain. The findings reflected association rather than direct causation, and larger cohorts with long-term follow-up and longitudinal biopsies were considered necessary. KRAS-mutant nodules showed the highest T cell clonality compared with EGFR-mutant or double wild-type lesions. Normal lung showed the highest clonality, whereas later-stage lesions appeared to have higher T cell density and diversity but lower clonality.

On this clone: The specificity of this receptor is unknown. The input lacks base qualities; no much larger clone sits a single base away.

Patients underwent resection in Japan or China between the mid-2010s and the late 2010s. Histologic diagnosis of each case was confirmed independently by two lung cancer pathologists on H&E slides. Premalignant or tumor cells were enriched for nucleic acid extraction by macro-dissection performed after pathologic assessment. DNA was isolated from FFPE tissue using the AllPrep DNA/RNA FFPE Kit. The germline V gene (reference sequence) yields SGHNT for CDR1 and YYREEE for CDR2. Measured from the cysteine to the phenylalanine, the CDR3 is 13 residues long. The DNA shown is the 39-base CDR3, in frame from base 1. Deletion took 0 bases off V and 7 bases off J, with a span of 10 bases between the germline ends. The immunoSEQ hsTCRbeta Kit was used to sequence TCR beta CDR3 regions from DNA. The paper's processing steps were these. TCR sequencing data were analysed with the ImmunoSEQ Analyzer. T cell clonality was defined as 1 minus Pielou's evenness, calculated on productive rearrangements. T cell diversity was measured with the inverse Simpson index on productive templates. T cell density was defined as TCR beta template counts normalized to usable DNA, with usable DNA estimated by amplifying and sequencing housekeeping genes. TCR metrics were compared across histologic stages using two-sided Kruskal-Wallis tests. Not all clones reach the TCRdb copy of this immuneACCESS table, which keeps in-frame sequences only. Checked studies attribute under half of the gap to unresolved V genes and leave the rest unexplained. D and trimming come from the DNA, and the V and J calls and clone size come from that table. The sample yields about 11,000 clones; 60% to 85% were counted once. The ten largest clones add up to 3.9% of the sample.

The sequence is built from TRBV5-4 and TRBJ1-1, with no confident D gene call. The sequencing sample was made of FFPE minimally invasive lung adenocarcinoma tissue. The cell subset or site label corresponds to: micro-invasive lung adenocarcinoma (MIA). This sequence originates from a person aged 60-79 years with lung adenocarcinoma. Here the CDR3 is given as CASSLVASGEAFF. The sequenced DNA is TGTGCCAGCAGCTTGGTTGCGTCGGGTGAAGCTTTCTTT.